The TCR beta chain described here comes from a study of blood T cell repertoires in COVID-19. Here immunoSEQ multiplex PCR was the method, and the copy in TCRdb shows in-frame clones only, minus some. The sample holds fewer than 300,000 clones, approximately 90% seen once. The germline CDR1 and CDR2 sequences are MGHRA and YSYEKL. CDR3 length: 14 amino acids. The V and J ends lost 4 bases and 1 base respectively, with 10 bases between them. This chain connects TRBV4-1 to TRBJ1-1; D perhaps matches TRBD1 (5 bases). Sequenced input: peripheral blood. This receptor was identified in a woman between 25 and 40 years old with COVID-19, enrolled during active disease. The CDR3 region has the DNA TGCGCCAGCAGCCTGCCCGACAGGAACACTGAAGCTTTCTTT. Its translation: CASSLPDRNTEAFF.